A selection of T cell receptor beta chains follows, all from one sample in a study of T cells after yellow fever vaccination. TCRdb used MiXCR to reprocess the 5' RACE reads, holding one entry per CDR3 protein. The data show fewer than 450,000 distinct CDR3 sequences, with roughly 7.5% seen just once and 15% to 20% held by the top ten. This specimen was PBMCs, taken more than 35 days after the first yellow fever vaccination. The source is a man younger than 35 who received the YFV17D yellow fever vaccine. Both conserved end residues are trimmed from each CDR3. Only part of the rows carry a size: once, few, many, or a class if the clone is expanded.

J gene: TRBJ1-2; V gene: TRBV5-1; clone size: few; CDR3 protein: ASSFQGATRGGYGYT
J gene: TRBJ2-2; V gene: TRBV15; clone size: many; CDR3 protein: ATSRDREWDGELF
J gene: TRBJ2-5; V gene: TRBV10-3; clone size: .; CDR3 protein: AIKLGPGKETQY
J gene: TRBJ2-5; V gene: TRBV12-3/TRBV12-4; clone size: many; CDR3 protein: ASSSGETQY
J gene: TRBJ2-1; V gene: TRBV20-1; clone size: few; CDR3 protein: SAGTSGGGSSYNEQF
J gene: TRBJ1-1; V gene: TRBV6-5; clone size: many; CDR3 protein: ASSYSANTEAF
J gene: TRBJ2-5; V gene: TRBV4-3; clone size: many; CDR3 protein: ASSQDPGQGTGTQY
J gene: TRBJ2-2; V gene: TRBV4-1; clone size: few; CDR3 protein: ASSQAELDTGELF
J gene: TRBJ2-3; V gene: TRBV23-1; clone size: few; CDR3 protein: ATPSRRAVCRTDTQY
J gene: TRBJ2-1; V gene: TRBV5-4; clone size: few; CDR3 protein: ASSLDGGGEF
J gene: TRBJ1-6; V gene: TRBV20-1; clone size: few; CDR3 protein: SAKAGNSPLH
J gene: TRBJ2-5; V gene: TRBV7-9; clone size: many; CDR3 protein: ASSPGRYETQY
J gene: TRBJ1-1; V gene: TRBV11-1; clone size: .; CDR3 protein: ASSSPQGRENTEAF
J gene: TRBJ2-3; V gene: TRBV7-2; clone size: .; CDR3 protein: ASSLLGGRADTQY
J gene: TRBJ2-2; V gene: TRBV6-1; clone size: few; CDR3 protein: ASSEAKGRTGELF
J gene: TRBJ1-1; V gene: TRBV28; clone size: few; CDR3 protein: ASSLNRKTEAF
J gene: TRBJ2-1; V gene: TRBV12-3/TRBV12-4; clone size: few; CDR3 protein: ASSSARSYNEQF
J gene: TRBJ1-3; V gene: TRBV6-5; clone size: few; CDR3 protein: ASRGTGNTIY
J gene: TRBJ2-5; V gene: TRBV7-3; clone size: .; CDR3 protein: ASSFAMAETQY
J gene: TRBJ2-3; V gene: TRBV4-3; clone size: .; CDR3 protein: ASSLLGGLTDPGNTQY
J gene: TRBJ2-3; V gene: TRBV20-1; clone size: .; CDR3 protein: SARRRGGYTDTQY
J gene: TRBJ2-3; V gene: TRBV4-1; clone size: few; CDR3 protein: ASSQDWQSPDTQY
J gene: TRBJ2-2; V gene: TRBV14; clone size: few; CDR3 protein: ASSQSWVAGAVTGELF
J gene: TRBJ1-1; V gene: TRBV6-1; clone size: many; CDR3 protein: ASSPPTGDGNTEAF
J gene: TRBJ2-5; V gene: TRBV7-9; clone size: .; CDR3 protein: ASSLGPVRGTQY
J gene: TRBJ2-6; V gene: TRBV7-6; clone size: few; CDR3 protein: ASSLSAGSLSGANVLT
J gene: TRBJ2-5; V gene: TRBV20-1; clone size: many; CDR3 protein: SALAGGGDLATQY
J gene: TRBJ2-2; V gene: TRBV20-1; clone size: many; CDR3 protein: SVSSRGLDTGELF
J gene: TRBJ1-5; V gene: TRBV10-3; clone size: few; CDR3 protein: AISPSGGNQPQH
J gene: TRBJ2-3; V gene: TRBV5-1; clone size: .; CDR3 protein: ASSLVVAGGSSASSTDTQY
J gene: TRBJ1-2; V gene: TRBV27; clone size: .; CDR3 protein: ASSKGGTGAGYT
J gene: TRBJ2-7; V gene: TRBV29-1; clone size: few; CDR3 protein: SAKDCRLAGASPYEQY
J gene: TRBJ2-5; V gene: TRBV25-1; clone size: few; CDR3 protein: ASSEVGQGPSAETQY
J gene: TRBJ1-5; V gene: TRBV12-3/TRBV12-4; clone size: many; CDR3 protein: ASSLSQPQH
J gene: TRBJ2-7; V gene: TRBV6-2/TRBV6-3; clone size: few; CDR3 protein: ASSRGQAYEQY
J gene: TRBJ1-5; V gene: TRBV27; clone size: .; CDR3 protein: ASSPGQGVQPQH
J gene: TRBJ2-3; V gene: TRBV6-2/TRBV6-3; clone size: .; CDR3 protein: ASSYQGGGWVRTDTQY
J gene: TRBJ1-5; V gene: TRBV4-2; clone size: few; CDR3 protein: ASSQEGGSNQPQH
J gene: TRBJ2-3; V gene: TRBV7-3; clone size: many; CDR3 protein: ASRIAADTQY
J gene: TRBJ1-1; V gene: TRBV3-1; clone size: .; CDR3 protein: ASSQGEGTEAF
J gene: TRBJ2-5; V gene: TRBV7-2; clone size: few; CDR3 protein: ASSFDGAQLTQY
J gene: TRBJ1-6; V gene: TRBV3-1; clone size: .; CDR3 protein: ASSPRQNSPLH
J gene: TRBJ1-1; V gene: TRBV6-5; clone size: many; CDR3 protein: ASSYSNRATEAF
J gene: TRBJ2-2; V gene: TRBV11-2; clone size: .; CDR3 protein: ASSRESSAGELF
J gene: TRBJ2-1; V gene: TRBV20-1; clone size: few; CDR3 protein: SASWGGGGDEQF
J gene: TRBJ2-5; V gene: TRBV6-6; clone size: .; CDR3 protein: ASRLETQY
J gene: TRBJ1-2; V gene: TRBV4-2; clone size: .; CDR3 protein: ASSHPRDAYGYT
J gene: TRBJ2-4; V gene: TRBV6-2/TRBV6-3; clone size: .; CDR3 protein: ASRQGNIQY
J gene: TRBJ2-5; V gene: TRBV6-2/TRBV6-3; clone size: many; CDR3 protein: ATRVTSRETQY
J gene: TRBJ2-5; V gene: TRBV5-1; clone size: .; CDR3 protein: ASSLFGQRETQY
J gene: TRBJ1-1; V gene: TRBV6-1; clone size: .; CDR3 protein: ASSKTDRGPSGVEAF
J gene: TRBJ2-1; V gene: TRBV5-4; clone size: .; CDR3 protein: ASSRGAGGWVNEQF
J gene: TRBJ2-3; V gene: TRBV7-3; clone size: .; CDR3 protein: ASSPTGGPDTQY
J gene: TRBJ2-5; V gene: TRBV7-9; clone size: .; CDR3 protein: ASSSRLGRGETQY
J gene: TRBJ1-1; V gene: TRBV9; clone size: .; CDR3 protein: ASNPTGDTEAF
J gene: TRBJ2-1; V gene: TRBV5-6; clone size: few; CDR3 protein: ASSWLKGGSSYNEQF
J gene: TRBJ1-2; V gene: TRBV5-8; clone size: .; CDR3 protein: ASSDTGTLANYGYT